Below, 8 T cell receptor beta chains from the same sample are listed, as sequenced in a study of PD-L1 blockade in urothelial cancer. Time point denoted: pretreatment peripheral blood. TCRdb keeps only in-frame clones here, not all; method: immunoSEQ multiplex PCR. The table lists some 56,000 clones, about 85% of them singletons. The material sequenced was PBMCs, taken around atezolizumab (anti-PD-L1) treatment. The receptors come from a man in his 70s with urothelial cancer.

The chain uses TRBV10-1 and TRBJ2-1; 10 bases agree with TRBD2. The CDR3 length is 17 residues. Germline lookup yields CDR1 WNHNN and CDR2 SYGVQD (reference sequence). V was pared by 3 bases and J by 0 bases, with 5 bases of the junction left unmatched. The CDR3 region has the DNA TGCGCCAGCAGTGACGGGACTAGCGAAATCTCCTACAATGAGCAGTTCTTC. Residues: CASSDGTSEISYNEQFF.

This sequence joins TRBV5-4 and TRBJ1-6, with D perhaps matching TRBD1 (5 bases). The V and J ends lost 0 bases and 6 bases respectively, with 10 bases between them. The CDR3 spans 15 residues. Germline loops: CDR1 SGHNT, CDR2 YYREEE (reference sequence). CDR3 residues: CASSLAGRANSPLHF. CDR3 in DNA: TGTGCCAGCAGCTTGGCAGGGAGGGCTAATTCACCCCTCCACTTT.

This chain uses TRBV12-5 with TRBJ1-2; 12 positions match TRBD1. From germline, CDR1 is LGHNT and CDR2 FRNRAP. V was clipped by 3 bases and J by 6 bases; unmatched bases: 11. This CDR3 spans 17 amino acids. CDR3 sequence reads: CASGFRDRGPLWDGYTF. The CDR3 DNA reads TGTGCTAGTGGTTTCCGGGACAGGGGGCCGCTTTGGGATGGCTACACCTTC.

CDR3 region: CASSLAGGPYEQYF. CDR3 nucleotides: TGTGCCAGCAGCTTAGCGGGAGGGCCGTACGAGCAGTACTTC. The chain uses TRBV7-6 and TRBJ2-7; 7 bases align to TRBD2. This CDR3 contains 14 residues. J lost 4 bases, V lost 0 bases, and 3 bases had no gene match. Germline CDR1 SGHVS, CDR2 FNYEAQ.

This clone was seen a handful of times. The V and J genes are TRBV28 and TRBJ1-4; D is perhaps TRBD1 (5 bases). CDR3 length: 14 amino acids. Trimming pared 7 bases from V and 7 bases from J, leaving 16 bases between. Per germline, CDR1 MDHEN and CDR2 SYDVKM. CDR3 sequence (DNA): TGTGCCAGCAAGGTTGGGGCAGGGATTGAAAAACTGTTTTTT. It yields the protein CASKVGAGIEKLFF.

V is TRBV13 and J is TRBJ2-2; a weak D match, TRBD1 (5 bases). In germline, CDR1 is PRHDT, CDR2 FYEKMQ (reference sequence). CDR3 length: 13 residues. The ends were cut back, 5 bases at V and 5 bases at J, with 9 bases in the middle. Here the CDR3 DNA reads TGTGCCAGCAGCCGAACAGGTACCGGGGAGCTGTTTTTT. Its protein is CASSRTGTGELFF.

This sequence joins TRBV2 and TRBJ2-7, with D possibly TRBD2 on 6 matching bases. The CDR3 consists of 15 residues. V was pared by 4 bases and J by 2 bases, with 15 bases between. Germline V lookup: CDR1 SNHLY, CDR2 FYNNEI. The CDR3 DNA is TGTGCCAGCAGTGCGGGGGTTGCGGGACCCTACGAGCAGTACTTC. Translating gives CASSAGVAGPYEQYF.

This rearrangement joins TRBV29-1 to TRBJ1-1, with no clear D. Trimming shortened V by 1 base and J by 4 bases, and 19 bases separated the two germline ends. The CDR3 spans 16 residues. Germline CDR1 reads SQVTM; CDR2 reads ANQGSEA. CDR3 loop: CSVEVATGPEPTEAFF. The CDR3 DNA is TGCAGCGTTGAAGTGGCAACGGGTCCAGAACCCACTGAAGCTTTCTTT. Full variable domain (outside the CDR3, taken from reference TRBV29-1 and TRBJ1-1): SAVISQKPSRDICQRGTSLTIQCQVDSQVTMMFWYRQQPGQSLTLIATANQGSEATYESGFVIDKFPISRPNLTFSTLTVSNMSPEDSSIYLCSVEVATGPEPTEAFFGQGTRLTVV.